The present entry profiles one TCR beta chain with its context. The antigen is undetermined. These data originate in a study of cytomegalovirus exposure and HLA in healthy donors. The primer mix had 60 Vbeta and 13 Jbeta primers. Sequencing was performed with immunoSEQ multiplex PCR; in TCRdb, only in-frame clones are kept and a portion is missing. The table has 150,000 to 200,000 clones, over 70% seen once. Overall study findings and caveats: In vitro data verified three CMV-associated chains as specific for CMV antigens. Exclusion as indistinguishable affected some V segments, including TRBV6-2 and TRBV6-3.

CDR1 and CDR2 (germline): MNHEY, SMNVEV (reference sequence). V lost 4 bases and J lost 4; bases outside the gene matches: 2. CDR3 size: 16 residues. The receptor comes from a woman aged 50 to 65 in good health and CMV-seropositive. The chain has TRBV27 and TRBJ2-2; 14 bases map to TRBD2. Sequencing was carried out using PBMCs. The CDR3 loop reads CASSSTSGGATGELFF. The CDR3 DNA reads TGTGCCAGCAGTTCGACTAGCGGGGGGGCCACCGGGGAGCTGTTTTTT.